The 26 T cell receptor beta chains listed next were all sequenced from one sample in a study of cytomegalovirus exposure and HLA in healthy donors. Use of 60 Vbeta and 13 Jbeta primers characterized the PCR. The method was immunoSEQ multiplex PCR; TCRdb's version includes in-frame clones alone and lacks a portion of them. This table has some 150,000 clones, roughly four fifths appearing once. Sequencing was done on a sample of PBMCs. Source of these receptors: a woman in her forties or fifties in good health and CMV-seropositive.

The V gene is TRBV4-1, the J gene TRBJ2-5; 7 bases are shared with TRBD1. The trim removed 2 bases at V and 4 bases at J, leaving 1 base unmatched. The CDR3 loop spans 13 amino acids. Germline CDR1 reads MGHRA; CDR2 reads YSYEKL. The CDR3 bases are TGCGCCAGCAGCCAACACAGGGGAGAGACCCAGTACTTC. As protein: CASSQHRGETQYF.

J is TRBJ1-4 and V is TRBV5-6, with 9 bases aligning to TRBD1. The germline V gene encodes CDR1 SGHDT and CDR2 YYEEEE. V lost 1 base to trimming and J lost 8 bases; unmatched junction nucleotides: 12. The CDR3 length is 17 residues. CDR3 in amino acids: CASSLLRGDRGGEKLFF. The DNA for the CDR3 is TGTGCCAGCAGCTTGTTAAGGGGAGACAGGGGGGGGGAAAAACTGTTTTTT.

The chain is built from TRBV28 and TRBJ2-2; D uncertain. The CDR3 is made up of 11 amino acids. Germline V lookup: CDR1 MDHEN, CDR2 SYDVKM. V was cut by 3 bases and J by 7 bases, with 3 bases left in between. CDR3 sequence: CASSFLGELFF. The CDR3 coding sequence is TGTGCCAGCAGTTTCCTCGGGGAGCTGTTTTTT.

The chain recombines TRBV20-1 with TRBJ2-7; maybe TRBD2 (5 bases). The V gene lost 5 bases and the J gene lost 4 bases, with 9 bases spanning the gap. Per the germline V gene, CDR1 is DFQATT and CDR2 is SNEGSKA (reference sequence). This CDR3 spans 11 amino acids. The CDR3 is CSARRGYEQYF. The DNA of the CDR3 is TGCAGTGCTCGCAGAGGGTACGAGCAGTACTTC.

This clone was seen a single time. V and J are TRBV28 and TRBJ2-1; 7 nucleotides align to TRBD2. CDR3 length: 18 amino acids. Germline V gene data show CDR1 as MDHEN and CDR2 as SYDVKM. V shed 5 bases, J shed 3 bases, and the junction held 16 bases outside the gene matches. The DNA for the CDR3 is TGTGCCAGCAGTCCGAACCCCTCCCTGGGACTAATCTACAATGAGCAGTTCTTC. It codes for CASSPNPSLGLIYNEQFF.

This clone was observed a few times. The gene calls are TRBV11-3 and TRBJ2-1; TRBD1 is a possible D gene (5 bases). The germline CDR1 and CDR2 sequences are SGHNT and YENEEA. The V end lost 0 bases, the J end lost 7 bases, and 13 bases lay between the germline ends. The CDR3 runs 15 residues. CDR3 DNA sequence: TGTGCCAGCAGCTTAGAGCAGGGCCCCTTGAATGAGCAGTTCTTC. Amino acids: CASSLEQGPLNEQFF.

The J gene is TRBJ1-1, the V gene TRBV28; 8 bases are shared with TRBD1. The CDR3 length is 15 residues. Trimming at V came to 6 bases and at J to 0 bases, leaving 6 bases not matched to a gene. Germline V lookup: CDR1 MDHEN, CDR2 SYDVKM. The DNA for the CDR3 is TGTGCCAGCAGAACGCGACAGGGGATGAACACTGAAGCTTTCTTT. This translates into CASRTRQGMNTEAFF. The full variable domain, in which reference TRBV28 and TRBJ1-1 provide the parts outside the CDR3, is DVKVTQSSRYLVKRTGEKVFLECVQDMDHENMFWYRQDPGLGLRLIYFSYDVKMKEKGDIPEGYSVSREKKERFSLILESASTNQTSMYLCASRTRQGMNTEAFFGQGTRLTVV.

The CDR3 sequence is CASRGGVTTSGDTDTQYF. CDR3 DNA sequence: TGCGCCAGCAGGGGGGGGGTCACAACTAGCGGAGACACAGATACGCAGTATTTT. The rearrangement uses TRBV5-1 and TRBJ2-3; 8 positions agree with TRBD2. The ends lost 5 bases at V and 2 bases at J; junction bases unmatched: 16. Germline V gene lookup returns CDR1 SGHRS and CDR2 YFSETQ. The CDR3 totals 18 residues.

The chain recombines TRBV6-4 with TRBJ1-6; tentatively, D is TRBD1 (6 bases). In germline, CDR1 is MRHNA, CDR2 SNTAGT. V was cut by 6 bases and J by 7 bases, with 13 bases left in between. The CDR3 covers 14 residues. The CDR3 coding sequence is TGTGCCAGCAGCATAACCCAGGGGAATTCACCCCTCCACTTT. This encodes CASSITQGNSPLHF.

As for this clone: This same CDR3 is encoded by further DNA sequences in the sample. The chain combines TRBV19 with TRBJ1-5, with D uncertain. This CDR3 is built from 12 residues. The V and J ends lost 2 bases and 7 bases respectively, with 6 bases between them. Germline CDR1 reads LNHDA; CDR2 reads SQIVND (reference sequence). The CDR3 DNA reads as TGTGCCAGTAGTATAAGGAGACAGCCCCAGCATTTT. Amino acid sequence: CASSIRRQPQHF.

This CDR3 is CASSPRQGAYNEQFF. The CDR3 DNA is TGTGCCAGCAGCCCGCGACAGGGAGCCTACAATGAGCAGTTCTTC. The chain employs TRBV11-3 and TRBJ2-1, with 7 bases fitting TRBD1. Germline CDR1 and CDR2: SGHNT and YENEEA. V lost 5 bases to trimming and J lost 2 bases; unmatched junction nucleotides: 6. This CDR3 is built from 15 residues.

CDR3 in amino acids: CASSDPGQGRNGELFF. CDR3 in DNA: TGCGCCAGCAGTGATCCGGGACAGGGAAGAAACGGGGAGCTGTTTTTT. This chain joins TRBV10-1 and TRBJ2-2, with 9 bases lining up with TRBD1. Germline V gene sequence: CDR1 WNHNN, CDR2 SYGVQD (reference sequence). V lost 3 bases, J lost 7 bases, and 9 bases stayed unmatched. The CDR3 consists of 16 residues.

In its sample, this clone was seen a few times. The J gene is TRBJ1-5, the V gene TRBV6-4, with D perhaps matching TRBD1 (6 bases). Germline V gene data show CDR1 as MRHNA and CDR2 as SNTAGT. This CDR3 comprises 15 residues. Trimming took 2 bases from V and 5 from J, leaving 13 bases between them. Here the CDR3 DNA reads TGTGCCAGCAGTGACCTGGGCAGGGGAGATCAGCCCCAGCATTTT. Protein sequence: CASSDLGRGDQPQHF.

The chain carries TRBV6-5 and TRBJ1-5; no definite D call. The CDR3 is 14 amino acids. Between the trimmed V and J ends, which lost 0 bases and 5 bases, there was a span of 8 bases. The germline gives CDR1 MNHEY, CDR2 SVGAGI. CDR3 loop: CASSYSAGYQPQHF. The CDR3 region has the DNA TGTGCCAGCAGTTACTCGGCGGGATATCAGCCCCAGCATTTT.

The V and J genes are TRBV6-1 and TRBJ1-2, with D perhaps matching TRBD1 (6 bases). The CDR3 extends over 13 amino acids. V was shortened by 6 bases and J by 6 bases, with 14 bases between the two germline ends. Germline-derived CDR1 and CDR2 are MNHNS and SASEGT. The DNA of the CDR3 is TGTGCCAGCAGCCTACAGGGTTATCATGGCTACACCTTC. Translated, it gives CASSLQGYHGYTF.

The sample holds a few counts of this clone. This sequence joins TRBV6-5 and TRBJ2-1; TRBD1 is a possible D gene (5 bases). This CDR3 has 16 amino acids. Germline assignment: CDR1 MNHEY and CDR2 SVGAGI. V lost 0 bases and J lost 4, with 13 bases in between. The CDR3 coding sequence is TGTGCCAGCAGTTACTCGGCACAGGCAATGTACAATGAGCAGTTCTTC. This sequence encodes CASSYSAQAMYNEQFF.

The CDR3 spells CASSEWGGRGNQPQHF. The CDR3 DNA reads as TGTGCCAGCAGTGAATGGGGGGGCCGGGGGAATCAGCCCCAGCATTTT. The chain joins TRBV6-1 to TRBJ1-5, with a tentative D call TRBD1 (6 bases). Trimming shortened V by 2 bases and J by 4 bases, and 15 bases separated the two germline ends. There are 16 residues in the CDR3. CDR1 and CDR2 (germline): MNHNS, SASEGT.

The chain combines TRBV7-3 with TRBJ2-1; 9 bases fit TRBD1. CDR3 size: 17 residues. Germline CDR1 SGHTA, CDR2 FQGTGA. V gave up 5 bases and J gave up 0 bases; unmatched junction bases: 8. The CDR3 is CASSRDRGASSYNEQFF. CDR3 bases: TGTGCCAGCAGCCGAGACAGGGGGGCTAGCTCCTACAATGAGCAGTTCTTC.

The chain uses TRBV6-1 and TRBJ1-1, with a weak D call TRBD1 (5 bases). This CDR3 spans 13 amino acids. Between the trimmed V and J ends, which lost 3 bases and 5 bases, there was a span of 10 bases. Germline CDR1 reads MNHNS; CDR2 reads SASEGT. The CDR3 loop is CASSDQGWTEAFF. The CDR3 nucleotides read TGTGCCAGCAGTGATCAGGGTTGGACTGAAGCTTTCTTT.

The V gene is TRBV27, the J gene TRBJ2-2; D gene unclear. Trimming shortened V by 5 bases and J by 6 bases, and 22 bases separated the two germline ends. The CDR3 consists of 17 residues. Germline V gives CDR1 MNHEY, CDR2 SMNVEV (reference sequence). The CDR3 here is CASSTFDLSAGAGELFF. DNA for the CDR3: TGTGCCAGCAGTACTTTCGACTTATCCGCCGGCGCCGGGGAGCTGTTTTTT.

About this clone: This sample also contains other DNA sequences that code for the same CDR3. The chain recombines TRBV15 with TRBJ2-7; 7 positions agree with TRBD2. This CDR3 is 14 amino acids long. V was pared by 1 base and J by 2 bases, with 2 bases of the junction left unmatched. Per germline, CDR1 LNHNV and CDR2 YYDKDF (reference sequence). The CDR3 DNA sequence: TGTGCCACCAGCAGAGCGGGAGGACCCTACGAGCAGTACTTC. Protein product: CATSRAGGPYEQYF.

V and J are TRBV28 and TRBJ2-5; the D gene is possibly TRBD1 (5 bases). Trimming removed 3 bases from V and 2 bases from J, with 7 bases in between. Per germline, CDR1 MDHEN and CDR2 SYDVKM. The length of the CDR3 is 13 residues. The CDR3 loop reads CASSFGAQETQYF. For the CDR3, the DNA is TGTGCCAGCAGTTTTGGGGCTCAAGAGACCCAGTACTTC.

The V call is TRBV7-6, the J call TRBJ2-1; perhaps TRBD1 as D (5 bases). The CDR3 length is 11 residues. V shed 4 bases and J shed 8 bases, with 6 bases lying between them. CDR1 and CDR2 (germline): SGHVS, FNYEAQ. CDR3 DNA sequence: TGTGCCAGCAGCTCAGGGCATGAGCAGTTCTTC. Encoded protein: CASSSGHEQFF.

The J gene is TRBJ2-3, the V gene TRBV29-1, with D possibly matching TRBD1 (6 bases). V dropped 2 bases and J dropped 1 base, with 13 bases sitting between them. CDR1 and CDR2 (germline): SQVTM, ANQGSEA. The CDR3 sequence is 15 residues long. The CDR3 nucleotides are TGCAGCGTTGAACCGACAGGACCAGGCACAGATACGCAGTATTTT. It is translated as CSVEPTGPGTDTQYF.

The gene calls are TRBV10-3 and TRBJ1-1, with D possibly TRBD1 on 5 matching bases. V was pared by 6 bases and J by 5 bases, with 13 bases between. The CDR3 has 13 amino acids. The V gene's germline CDR1 is ENHRY and CDR2 SYGVKD. CDR3 loop: CAIRLQEGTEAFF. DNA of the CDR3: TGTGCCATCAGACTACAGGAGGGGACTGAAGCTTTCTTT.

The count of this clone is one. The chain is built from TRBV5-1 and TRBJ1-1; D perhaps matches TRBD1 (5 bases). With 3 bases removed from V and 1 base from J, the gap between germline ends came to 13 bases. The CDR3 contains 15 residues. Per germline, CDR1 SGHRS and CDR2 YFSETQ. The DNA of the CDR3 is TGCGCCAGCAGCTCCACCCCGACAGAGAACACTGAAGCTTTCTTT. Translated: CASSSTPTENTEAFF.